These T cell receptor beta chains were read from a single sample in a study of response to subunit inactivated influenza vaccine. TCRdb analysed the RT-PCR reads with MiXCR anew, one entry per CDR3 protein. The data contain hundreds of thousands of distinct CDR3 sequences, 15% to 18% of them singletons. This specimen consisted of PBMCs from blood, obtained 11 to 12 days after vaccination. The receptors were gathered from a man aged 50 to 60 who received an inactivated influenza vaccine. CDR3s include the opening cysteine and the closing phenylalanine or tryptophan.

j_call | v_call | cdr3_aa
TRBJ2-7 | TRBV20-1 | CSASPRYF
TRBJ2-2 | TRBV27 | CASSLSGAGAGELFF
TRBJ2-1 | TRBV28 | CASSSAFVAGVYNEQFF
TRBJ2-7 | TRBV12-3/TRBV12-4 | CASSSGTQTYEQYF
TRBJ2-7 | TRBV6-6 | CASSFGTGGEQYF
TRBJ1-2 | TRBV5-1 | CASSLEAGGRGYTF
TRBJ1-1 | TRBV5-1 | CASSFSGENTEAFF
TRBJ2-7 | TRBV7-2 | CASSLPGNIYEQYF
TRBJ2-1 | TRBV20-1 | CSANSGRTYNEQFF
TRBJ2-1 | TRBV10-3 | CATRPAGGPDEQFF
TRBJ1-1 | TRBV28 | CASSSNYRGEGETEAFF
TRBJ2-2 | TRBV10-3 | CAISDVEPGELFF
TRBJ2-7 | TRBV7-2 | CASSLFNPYEQYF
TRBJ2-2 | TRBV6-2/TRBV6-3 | CASSFLAAEATGELFF
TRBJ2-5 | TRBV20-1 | CSAKGSQETQYF
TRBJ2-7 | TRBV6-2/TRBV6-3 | CASSYSGPYEQYF
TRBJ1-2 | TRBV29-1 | CSVELAQGLNYGYTF
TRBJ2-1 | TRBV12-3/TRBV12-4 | CASSGDRGLYNEQFF
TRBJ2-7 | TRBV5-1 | CASSLAIGGRGMVYEQYF
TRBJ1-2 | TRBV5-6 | CASSSGQRHYGYTF
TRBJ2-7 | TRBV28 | CASSLMGLALNEQYF
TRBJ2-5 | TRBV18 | CASSTSARGGETQYF
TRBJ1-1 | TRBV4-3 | CASSQDDQGGAFF
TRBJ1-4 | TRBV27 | CASRPRDSINEKLFF
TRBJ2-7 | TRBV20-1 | CSARAGGRGGEQYF
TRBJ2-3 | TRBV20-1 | CSARMRYLSTDTQYF
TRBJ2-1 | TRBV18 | CASSQSGDEQFF
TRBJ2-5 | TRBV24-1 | CATSEPAGGRGETQYF
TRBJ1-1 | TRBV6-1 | CASTLSAVQEAFF
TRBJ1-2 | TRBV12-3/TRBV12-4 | CASSLGRDNGYTF
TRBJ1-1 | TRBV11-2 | CASSPQWGLEDTEAFF
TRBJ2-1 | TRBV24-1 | CATSGRTYNEQFF
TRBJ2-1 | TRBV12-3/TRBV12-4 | CASLLSGSSYNEQFF
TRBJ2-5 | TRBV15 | CATSRDGRRAETQYF
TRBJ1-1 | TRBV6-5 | CASSYTQGAYFEAFF
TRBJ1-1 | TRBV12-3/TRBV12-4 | CASSLSVSGGLFF
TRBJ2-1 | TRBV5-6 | CASSSTSGTSYNEQFF
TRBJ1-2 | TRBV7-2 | CASSLGVGQNYGYTF
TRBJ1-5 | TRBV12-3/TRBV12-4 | CASRRSTGSSNQPQHF
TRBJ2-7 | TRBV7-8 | CASSPRQGYEQYF
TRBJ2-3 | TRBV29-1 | CSVLPREVADTQYF
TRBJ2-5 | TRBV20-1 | CSAAGGATRETQYF
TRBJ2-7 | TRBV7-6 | CASSFGDRTYEQYF
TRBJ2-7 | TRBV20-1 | CSARDPRASSYEQYF
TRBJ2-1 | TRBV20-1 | CSARDRISGDSYNEQFF
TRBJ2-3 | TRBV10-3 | CATTGTDTDTQYF
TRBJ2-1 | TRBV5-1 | CASSLSLVQYNEQFF
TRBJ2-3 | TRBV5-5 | CASSLGGTGHTDTQYF
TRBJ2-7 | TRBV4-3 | CASSQGTGSSSYEQYF
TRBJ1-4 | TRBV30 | CAWSSGWGEKLFF
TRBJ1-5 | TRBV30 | CAWSVTSNQPQHF
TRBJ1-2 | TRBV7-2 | CASSAGITFGIYGYTF
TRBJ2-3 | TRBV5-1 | CASSSPDSTDTQSF
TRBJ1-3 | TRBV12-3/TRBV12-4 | CASSPTDRVLGNTIYF
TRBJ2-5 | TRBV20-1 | CSAGGGGKETQYF
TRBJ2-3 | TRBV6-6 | CASRLHGMDTQYF
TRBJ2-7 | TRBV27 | CASRPPDHEQYF